The 26 T cell receptor beta chains below all came from one sample that was sequenced in a study of blood T cells in healthy people across ages. For the second PCR, which ran for about 7 to 11 cycles, a sample-barcoded 5' primer and a J-beta primer mix were used. TCRdb re-analysed the 5' RACE reads in MiXCR, keeping a single row per CDR3 protein. The table lists some 1.4 million distinct CDR3 sequences, 42% of them singletons. Sequencing was carried out using blood. Receptor source: a woman between 18 and 29 years old in good health.

The V call is TRBV5-1, the J call TRBJ1-1, with unresolved D. V lost 7 bases and J 0 bases, leaving 13 bases between the germline ends. This CDR3 contains 14 residues. The germline gives CDR1 SGHRS, CDR2 YFSETQ. The CDR3 DNA follows: TGCGCCAGCGCGCAGGAGGCCCTGAACACTGAAGCTTTCTTT. This sequence encodes CASAQEALNTEAFF.

CDR3 amino acids: CASSLGYQGDFSYEQYF. CDR3 sequence (DNA): TGTGCCAGCAGTTTAGGGTATCAAGGGGACTTTTCCTACGAGCAGTACTTC. V gene TRBV28 combines with J gene TRBJ2-5; D may be TRBD2 (6 bases). Near its end, the DNA agrees better with TRBJ2-7, so the J call may be wrong. The CDR3 spans 17 residues. CDR1 and CDR2 from the germline V gene are MDHEN and SYDVKM.

The chain is built from TRBV12-3 or TRBV12-4 and TRBJ1-2; TRBD1 might be the D (5 bases). The CDR3 has 16 residues. V shed 5 bases and J shed 6 bases, with 22 bases lying between them. The CDR3 sequence: CASSRLSRQWFDGYTF. CDR3 DNA sequence: TGTGCCAGCAGTCGTCTCTCAAGACAGTGGTTTGATGGCTACACCTTC.

This clonotype was counted between two and nine times. The V call is TRBV29-1, the J call TRBJ1-2; perhaps TRBD1 as D (6 bases). The CDR3 has 14 amino acids. The germline V and J ends were trimmed by 3 bases and 5 bases, with 16 bases remaining between them. The germline V gene has CDR1 SQVTM and CDR2 ANQGSEA. Written as DNA, the CDR3 is TGCAGCGTTGAGCCACCGGACAGTCTTTATGGCTACACCTTC. Its translation: CSVEPPDSLYGYTF.

This clonotype showed up just a few times. V and J are TRBV27 and TRBJ2-7; D may be TRBD1 (5 bases). This CDR3 has 13 residues. Per the germline V gene, CDR1 is MNHEY and CDR2 is SMNVEV (reference sequence). Deletions cut 5 bases from V and 4 bases from J, with 12 bases between. CDR3 sequence reads: CASSNQGTYEQYF. CDR3 DNA sequence: TGTGCCAGCAGTAATCAGGGCACTTACGAGCAGTACTTC.

The rearrangement links TRBV3-1 to TRBJ1-1; D is unclear. CDR3 length: 15 residues. Germline CDR1 reads LGHDT; CDR2 reads YNNKEL (reference sequence). Trimming removed 0 bases from V and 3 bases from J, with 11 bases in between. The CDR3 DNA follows: TGTGCCAGCAGCCAAGATGTGTGGGAAGACACTGAAGCTTTCTTT. This sequence encodes CASSQDVWEDTEAFF.

This clonotype was found many times. V usage is TRBV4-1 and J usage is TRBJ1-2; D might be TRBD1 (5 bases). The germline V gene encodes CDR1 MGHRA and CDR2 YSYEKL. The CDR3 extends over 13 amino acids. Trimming took off 0 bases at V and 4 bases at J, with 6 bases between the two ends. Here the CDR3 DNA reads TGCGCCAGCAGCCAAGACCAGGGCTATGGCTACACCTTC. Translation: CASSQDQGYGYTF.

The chain links TRBV27 to TRBJ1-5; 10 positions agree with TRBD1. After removal of 5 bases from V and 6 bases from J, the junction contained 7 bases not matched to a gene. The CDR3 sequence is 15 residues long. CDR1 is MNHEY and CDR2 is SMNVEV in the germline V gene (reference sequence). CDR3 coding DNA: TGTGCCAGCAGTGTACTGGGACAGGGGCCTCAGCCCCAGCATTTT. This gives the protein CASSVLGQGPQPQHF.

This chain joins TRBV30 and TRBJ2-7; D gene uncertain. Germline assignment: CDR1 GTSNPN and CDR2 SVGIG (reference sequence). V was shortened by 0 bases and J by 7 bases, with 7 bases between the two germline ends. This CDR3 spans 11 amino acids. In DNA, the CDR3 is TGTGCCTGGAGTGTCGGCAATGAGCAGTACTTC. Translation: CAWSVGNEQYF.

The chain links TRBV6-5 to TRBJ1-1; D might be TRBD1 (6 bases). Trimming pared 5 bases from V and 4 bases from J, leaving 17 bases between. CDR1 is MNHEY, CDR2 SVGAGI, per germline. This CDR3 is built from 15 residues. The CDR3 DNA is TGTGCCAGCAGTAGGTGGACAGAATTAGGCACTGAAGCTTTCTTT. Translation gives CASSRWTELGTEAFF.

The chain uses TRBV4-1 and TRBJ2-1; D remains ambiguous. This CDR3 is 12 amino acids long. Germline V gene lookup returns CDR1 MGHRA and CDR2 YSYEKL. The V end was cut by 3 bases, the J end by 5 bases, with 5 bases between. CDR3 nucleotides: TGCGCCAGCAGCCATGCCCACAATGAGCAGTTCTTC. Protein sequence: CASSHAHNEQFF.

This clonotype was seen ten or more times. This chain links TRBV7-9 with TRBJ2-1; possible D gene TRBD2, 6 bases. V was shortened by 3 bases and J by 10 bases, with 16 bases between the two germline ends. The CDR3 is 14 residues long. CDR1 SEHNR and CDR2 FQNEAQ come from the germline V gene (reference sequence). In nucleotides, the CDR3 is TGTGCCAGCAGCTTTGGTACGGGACTGGTGGAGCAGTTCTTC. Translated, it gives CASSFGTGLVEQFF.

This clonotype showed up just a few times. This rearrangement joins TRBV3-1 to TRBJ2-1, with D possibly TRBD2 on 6 matching bases. The CDR3 is 15 residues long. Germline assignment: CDR1 LGHDT and CDR2 YNNKEL (reference sequence). V was clipped by 1 base and J by 8 bases, with 15 bases between them. The CDR3 DNA sequence: TGTGCCAGCAGCCAAGGGGGGGTCGGTGGTGATGAGCAGTTCTTC. Its translation: CASSQGGVGGDEQFF.

This rearrangement joins TRBV12-3 or TRBV12-4 to TRBJ2-1; TRBD2 is a possible D gene (5 bases). Trimming removed 6 bases at V and 4 bases at J, with 13 bases between. This CDR3 is 14 amino acids long. The CDR3 loop reads CASSPTGIYNEQFF. The CDR3 DNA reads TGTGCCAGCAGCCCAACGGGGATTTACAATGAGCAGTTCTTC.

This clonotype was counted only a few times. The rearrangement uses TRBV3-1 and TRBJ2-5, with 11 bases fitting TRBD2. The CDR3 length is 16 residues. The germline CDR1 and CDR2 sequences are LGHDT and YNNKEL (reference sequence). V dropped 2 bases and J dropped 7; count of bases not matched to a gene: 9. CDR3 coding DNA: TGTGCCAGCAGCCAAACAGTAGCGGGGGGGAGGGCGACCCAGTACTTC. It is translated as CASSQTVAGGRATQYF.

The chain has TRBV30 and TRBJ2-3; 8 bases are shared with TRBD2. CDR1 is GTSNPN, CDR2 SVGIG, per germline (reference sequence). With 8 bases clipped from V and 3 bases from J, the junction kept 10 bases outside the gene matches. The CDR3 runs 14 residues. In DNA form, the CDR3 reads TGTGCCCTAGCTCTCGCGGGAGGAACAGATACGCAGTATTTT. Protein: CALALAGGTDTQYF.

CDR3 sequence reads: CASSPPRGFSNSPLHF. In DNA form, the CDR3 reads TGTGCCAGCAGCCCCCCCCGTGGCTTTTCTAATTCACCCCTCCACTTT. The gene calls are TRBV28 and TRBJ1-6; no reliable D call. CDR1 and CDR2 (germline): MDHEN, SYDVKM. The CDR3 sequence is 16 residues long. V lost 6 bases and J lost 6, with 18 bases in between.

For this clonotype: One junction end disagrees with the germline gene, perhaps due to a read error. The V call is TRBV6-5, the J call TRBJ2-1; D is undetermined. Germline-derived CDR1 and CDR2 are MNHEY and SVGAGI. CDR3 length equals 11 residues. Here the CDR3 reads CAGSYSNEQFF. CDR3 coding DNA: TGTGCCGGCAGTTACAGCAATGAGCAGTTCTTC.

The J gene is TRBJ2-1, the V gene TRBV12-3 or TRBV12-4; 7 bases align to TRBD2. V shed 4 bases, J shed 6 bases, and the junction held 15 bases outside the gene matches. CDR3 length equals 17 residues. This CDR3 reads CASSSPMMGGPINEQFF. The CDR3 DNA reads as TGTGCCAGCAGTTCACCCATGATGGGAGGGCCTATCAATGAGCAGTTCTTC.

The rearrangement joins TRBV4-1 to TRBJ2-3; 9 bases agree with TRBD2. V lost 1 base to trimming and J lost 2 bases; unmatched junction nucleotides: 1. The CDR3 is 15 residues long. Germline CDR1 and CDR2: MGHRA and YSYEKL. The CDR3 loop is CASSQGGRATDTQYF. The CDR3 region has the DNA TGCGCCAGCAGCCAAGGCGGGAGGGCCACAGATACGCAGTATTTT.

V gene TRBV7-2 combines with J gene TRBJ1-2, with a tentative D call TRBD1 (6 bases). Germline V lookup: CDR1 SGHTA, CDR2 FQGNSA. V was shortened by 5 bases and J by 5 bases, with 15 bases between the two germline ends. The length of the CDR3 is 14 residues. The CDR3 bases are TGTGCCAGCAGCCTCATGAGGACAGAATATGGCTACACCTTC. Translation gives CASSLMRTEYGYTF. The full variable domain, its missing parts supplied by reference TRBV7-2 and TRBJ1-2, is GAGVSQSPSNKVTEKGKDVELRCDPISGHTALYWYRQSLGQGLEFLIYFQGNSAPDKSGLPSDRFSAERTGGSVSTLTIQRTQQEDSAVYLCASSLMRTEYGYTFGSGTRLTVV.

The chain recombines TRBV12-3 or TRBV12-4 with TRBJ1-5, with unresolved D. The CDR3 length is 14 residues. V shed 7 bases and J shed 4 bases, with 14 bases lying between them. CDR3 protein: CASTPSGENQPQHF. CDR3 DNA sequence: TGTGCCAGCACCCCATCCGGGGAGAATCAGCCCCAGCATTTT.

The V and J genes are TRBV28 and TRBJ1-4; TRBD1 might be the D (5 bases). Germline CDR1 reads MDHEN; CDR2 reads SYDVKM. The CDR3 runs to 16 residues. The V end lost 4 bases, the J end lost 0 bases, and 12 bases lay between the germline ends. DNA of the CDR3: TGTGCCAGCAGTTCCCGGGGGGGGGCAACTAATGAAAAACTGTTTTTT. It translates to CASSSRGGATNEKLFF.

The CDR3 region is CASRPGGLYNEQFF. The CDR3 region has the DNA TGTGCCAGCAGGCCAGGGGGCCTATACAATGAGCAGTTCTTC. The chain joins TRBV28 to TRBJ2-1, with 8 bases matching TRBD1. The J segment lost 4 bases and the V segment lost 6 bases, leaving 5 bases of the junction unmatched. The CDR3 runs 14 residues. The germline V gene has CDR1 MDHEN and CDR2 SYDVKM.

This chain links TRBV7-9 with TRBJ2-1; weak D call: TRBD2 (7 bases). With 3 bases removed from V and 2 bases from J, the gap between germline ends came to 14 bases. The CDR3 has 16 residues. Looked up from germline, CDR1 is SEHNR and CDR2 is FQNEAQ (reference sequence). Here the CDR3 reads CASSLGGGAAYNEQFF. In nucleotides, the CDR3 is TGTGCCAGCAGCTTGGGGGGGGGGGCGGCCTACAATGAGCAGTTCTTC.

The genes are TRBV2 and TRBJ2-3; the D is unclear. Trimming stripped 8 bases from V and 2 bases from J, with 8 bases between. CDR1 SNHLY and CDR2 FYNNEI come from the germline V gene. CDR3 length: 12 amino acids. The CDR3 sequence is CASREVTDTQYF. The DNA for the CDR3 is TGTGCCAGCCGAGAGGTCACAGATACGCAGTATTTT.